What follows are 29 T cell receptor beta chains derived from one specimen sequenced in a study of blood T cell repertoires in COVID-19. Measured with immunoSEQ multiplex PCR; TCRdb has only the in-frame clones, and not every one. The sample holds just under 60,000 clones, almost 80% seen once. The sequencing sample was made of peripheral blood. These receptors all come from a man aged 80 or over with acute or convalescent COVID-19.

This clone has only a few counts. The chain uses TRBV15 and TRBJ2-7; 9 bases map to TRBD1. V lost 2 bases and J lost 5; bases outside the gene matches: 4. The CDR3 is 14 residues long. Germline V CDR1 and CDR2: LNHNV, YYDKDF (reference sequence). This chain's CDR3 is CATSRWGQGDEQYF. The CDR3 DNA reads TGTGCCACCAGCAGATGGGGACAGGGAGACGAGCAGTACTTC.

V is TRBV2 and J is TRBJ2-7, with TRBD2 matching 9 bases. CDR1 is SNHLY and CDR2 is FYNNEI in the germline V gene. V was pared by 5 bases and J by 1 base, with 3 bases of the junction left unmatched. This CDR3 is built from 14 residues. For the CDR3, the DNA is TGTGCCAGCAGTCCGACTAGCGGATCCTACGAGCAGTACTTC. Protein: CASSPTSGSYEQYF.

The V call is TRBV18, the J call TRBJ2-1; 16 bases agree with TRBD2. The CDR3 loop spans 17 amino acids. J was trimmed by 6 bases and V by 1 base; bases with no gene match: 3. Germline V gene data show CDR1 as KGHSH and CDR2 as LQKENI. CDR3 sequence: CASSPRGLAGGINEQFF. In nucleotides, the CDR3 is TGTGCCAGCTCACCACGGGGACTAGCGGGGGGGATCAATGAGCAGTTCTTC.

In this sample, this clone turned up a few times. The V call is TRBV12-3 or TRBV12-4, the J call TRBJ1-2, with D uncertain. This CDR3 is 13 amino acids long. The V end was cut by 6 bases, the J end by 2 bases, with 10 bases between. The CDR3 sequence is CASSPILNYGYTF. For the CDR3, the DNA is TGTGCCAGCAGCCCTATACTGAACTATGGCTACACCTTC.

This chain joins TRBV7-9 and TRBJ2-1; 8 nucleotides agree with TRBD1. V lost 0 bases and J lost 7; bases outside the gene matches: 5. This CDR3 comprises 15 residues. Germline V lookup: CDR1 SEHNR, CDR2 FQNEAQ (reference sequence). The CDR3 loop is CASSLAGQGANEQFF. Written as DNA, the CDR3 is TGTGCCAGCAGCTTAGCTGGGCAGGGGGCAAATGAGCAGTTCTTC. Combining the CDR3 with reference TRBV7-9 and TRBJ2-1 gives the whole variable domain DTGVSQNPRHKITKRGQNVTFRCDPISEHNRLYWYRQTLGQGPEFLTYFQNEAQLEKSRLLSDRFSAERPKGSFSTLEIQRTEQGDSAMYLCASSLAGQGANEQFFGPGTRLTVL.

In its sample, this clone was seen once. V and J are TRBV19 and TRBJ2-5, with TRBD2 identical over 10 bases. CDR1 and CDR2 from the germline V gene are LNHDA and SQIVND (reference sequence). The CDR3 is 15 residues long. The ends lost 5 bases at V and 1 base at J; junction bases unmatched: 4. CDR3 sequence: CASSSRTSGQETQYF. The DNA for the CDR3 is TGTGCCAGTAGTTCCCGGACTAGCGGCCAAGAGACCCAGTACTTC.

CDR3 loop: CASSLLTSNDNEQFF. The CDR3 DNA reads TGTGCCAGCAGCCTTTTAACTAGCAACGACAATGAGCAGTTCTTC. V and J are TRBV3-1 (or the pseudogene TRBV3-2) and TRBJ2-1; D perhaps matches TRBD2 (6 bases). Germline V lookup: CDR1 LGHDT, CDR2 YNNKEL (reference sequence). CDR3 length: 15 residues. V dropped 4 bases and J dropped 5 bases, with 15 bases sitting between them.

J is TRBJ1-1 and V is TRBV25-1; no clear D. V lost 4 bases and J 4 bases, leaving 7 bases between the germline ends. The CDR3 is made up of 12 amino acids. Germline V gives CDR1 MGHDK, CDR2 SYGVNS. The CDR3 protein is CASSVWPTEAFF. For the CDR3, the DNA is TGTGCCAGCAGTGTCTGGCCCACTGAAGCTTTCTTT. The full variable domain, completed using reference TRBV25-1 and TRBJ1-1, is EADIYQTPRYLVIGTGKKITLECSQTMGHDKMYWYQQDPGMELHLIHYSYGVNSTEKGDLSSESTVSRIRTEHFPLTLESARPSHTSQYLCASSVWPTEAFFGQGTRLTVV.

The chain combines TRBV2 with TRBJ2-7, with a possible D match to TRBD2 (6 bases). Trimming pared 7 bases from V and 0 bases from J, leaving 22 bases between. CDR1 is SNHLY, CDR2 FYNNEI, per germline. The CDR3 length is 17 residues. CDR3 loop: CASNRLSGVGGSYEQYF. The CDR3, as DNA: TGTGCCAGCAACCGATTATCGGGGGTAGGCGGCTCCTACGAGCAGTACTTC.

This clone was picked up a small number of times. V gene TRBV18 combines with J gene TRBJ2-7; D ambiguous. The CDR3 loop spans 13 amino acids. Germline-derived CDR1 and CDR2 are KGHSH and LQKENI. The V end lost 2 bases, the J end lost 3 bases, and 8 bases lay between the germline ends. Written as DNA, the CDR3 is TGTGCCAGCTCACCAGGAGTAGACTACGAGCAGTACTTC. Protein product: CASSPGVDYEQYF.

The chain couples TRBV28 to TRBJ1-1, with D possibly being TRBD1 (6 bases). The germline V gene encodes CDR1 MDHEN and CDR2 SYDVKM. Trimming took off 3 bases at V and 3 bases at J, with 11 bases between the two ends. The CDR3 is 14 residues long. CDR3 residues: CASSFGGAYTEAFF. CDR3 nucleotide sequence: TGTGCCAGCAGTTTTGGGGGGGCTTACACTGAAGCTTTCTTT.

V and J are TRBV2 and TRBJ1-2; tentative D call: TRBD1 (5 bases). The CDR3 consists of 13 residues. With 1 base removed from V and 4 bases from J, the gap between germline ends came to 7 bases. Germline loops: CDR1 SNHLY, CDR2 FYNNEI. Here the CDR3 reads CASSEGQIYGYTF. As DNA, the CDR3 is TGTGCCAGCAGTGAAGGACAGATCTATGGCTACACCTTC.

The chain recombines TRBV27 with TRBJ1-1, with a tentative D call TRBD1 (6 bases). The CDR3 loop spans 15 amino acids. The V gene's germline CDR1 is MNHEY and CDR2 SMNVEV (reference sequence). V dropped 4 bases and J dropped 3 bases, with 15 bases sitting between them. CDR3 amino acids: CASSSEGGFDTEAFF. The CDR3, as DNA: TGTGCCAGCAGTTCTGAAGGGGGATTCGACACTGAAGCTTTCTTT.

This clone was counted only a few times. The rearrangement uses TRBV2 and TRBJ1-5; no firm D call. The CDR3 runs to 13 residues. Germline loops: CDR1 SNHLY, CDR2 FYNNEI. The V end lost 6 bases, the J end lost 9 bases, and 15 bases lay between the germline ends. The CDR3 spells CASRESTAAPQHF. The CDR3 DNA reads as TGTGCCAGCAGGGAATCAACCGCGGCGCCCCAGCATTTT.

This rearrangement joins TRBV11-2 to TRBJ1-2; D possibly corresponds to TRBD1 (6 bases). V gave up 2 bases and J gave up 4 bases, with 14 bases separating them. Germline V gene data show CDR1 as SGHAT and CDR2 as FQNNGV. This CDR3 is built from 15 residues. CDR3 bases: TGTGCCAGCAGCTTATTTCCAGGGGTTGTCTATGGCTACACCTTC. As protein: CASSLFPGVVYGYTF.

The rearrangement uses TRBV5-5 and TRBJ2-3; TRBD2 is a possible D gene (5 bases). Trimming pared 0 bases from V and 3 bases from J, leaving 14 bases between. Germline values: CDR1 SGHKS, CDR2 YYEKEE (reference sequence). The CDR3 consists of 16 residues. The CDR3 DNA reads as TGTGCCAGCAGCTTGGCCGGCGGTACGGGGACAGATACGCAGTATTTT. It codes for CASSLAGGTGTDTQYF.

This clone has just a few counts. The chain carries TRBV11-3 and TRBJ2-7, with TRBD1 as a possible D gene (5 bases). V lost 0 bases, J lost 7 bases, and 10 bases lay in between. Germline values: CDR1 SGHNT, CDR2 YENEEA. The CDR3 runs to 13 residues. In nucleotides, the CDR3 is TGTGCCAGCAGCTTAGAACAGGTTTCGGAGCAGTACTTC. Translated: CASSLEQVSEQYF.

This clone was observed once. This chain connects TRBV10-3 to TRBJ1-4; TRBD1 matches 8 bases. CDR1 and CDR2 (germline): ENHRY, SYGVKD. The CDR3 contains 15 residues. The V and J ends lost 3 bases and 7 bases, in that order; junction bases with no gene match: 7. CDR3 nucleotide sequence: TGTGCCATCAGTGAAGACAGGGGTGGGGCTGAAAAACTGTTTTTT. Translation gives CAISEDRGGAEKLFF.

This rearrangement joins TRBV3-1 (or the pseudogene TRBV3-2) to TRBJ2-6, with 11 bases fitting TRBD2. V lost 5 bases to trimming and J lost 0 bases; unmatched junction nucleotides: 9. The CDR3 sequence is 19 residues long. Germline CDR1 reads LGHDT; CDR2 reads YNNKEL (reference sequence). CDR3 protein: CASSATGTSGFSGANVLTF. The CDR3 DNA reads TGTGCCAGCAGCGCTACCGGGACTAGCGGCTTCTCTGGGGCCAACGTCCTGACTTTC.

The chain has TRBV5-5 and TRBJ2-7, with 7 nucleotides matching TRBD1. Germline V gene data show CDR1 as SGHKS and CDR2 as YYEKEE (reference sequence). With 4 bases clipped from V and 4 bases from J, the junction kept 8 bases outside the gene matches. The CDR3 consists of 14 residues. Here the CDR3 reads CASSLLGQRYEQYF. CDR3 bases: TGTGCCAGCAGCCTATTGGGACAGAGGTACGAGCAGTACTTC. The complete variable domain, with remaining parts taken from reference TRBV5-5 and TRBJ2-7, reads DAGVTQSPTHLIKTRGQQVTLRCSPISGHKSVSWYQQVLGQGPQFIFQYYEKEERGRGNFPDRFSARQFPNYSSELNVNALLLGDSALYLCASSLLGQRYEQYFGPGTRLTVT.

The V call is TRBV9, the J call TRBJ1-4, with D possibly being TRBD1 (5 bases). The CDR3 is 16 amino acids. V was pared by 2 bases and J by 0 bases, with 11 bases between. Germline-derived CDR1 and CDR2 are SGDLS and YYNGEE. CDR3 region: CASSVGQTATNEKLFF. The CDR3, as DNA: TGTGCCAGCAGCGTGGGGCAGACAGCAACTAATGAAAAACTGTTTTTT.

This rearrangement joins TRBV10-2 to TRBJ1-3, with D perhaps TRBD1 (6 bases). The CDR3 spans 16 residues. In germline, CDR1 is WSHSY, CDR2 SAAADI. V shed 3 bases and J shed 0 bases, with 12 bases lying between them. The DNA of the CDR3 is TGCGCCAGCAGTGACGCAGGGGTCGGCTCTGGAAACACCATATATTTT. Translated: CASSDAGVGSGNTIYF.

The chain links TRBV3-1 (or the pseudogene TRBV3-2) to TRBJ1-1; 8 positions agree with TRBD1. Unmatched junction bases numbered 8, after V lost 4 bases and J lost 4 bases. The length of the CDR3 is 15 residues. Germline values: CDR1 LGHDT, CDR2 YNNKEL (reference sequence). In DNA, the CDR3 is TGTGCCAGCAGCCCTCACCCAGGGGGCAGCACTGAAGCTTTCTTT. Amino acids: CASSPHPGGSTEAFF.

The CDR3 sequence: CASSFGRASKGTDTQYF. CDR3 DNA sequence: TGTGCCAGCAGTTTTGGGAGGGCTAGCAAGGGCACAGATACGCAGTATTTT. The rearrangement joins TRBV28 to TRBJ2-3, with 7 bases fitting TRBD2. Germline values: CDR1 MDHEN, CDR2 SYDVKM. The CDR3 runs 17 residues. The V and J ends lost 3 bases and 1 base, in that order; junction bases with no gene match: 10.

The V call is TRBV6-5, the J call TRBJ1-1, with 9 bases lining up with TRBD1. Germline V gene data show CDR1 as MNHEY and CDR2 as SVGAGI. The trim removed 6 bases at V and 1 base at J, leaving 3 bases unmatched. The CDR3 has 14 residues. The CDR3 DNA reads as TGTGCCAGCAGAGGACAGGGGAAGAACACTGAAGCTTTCTTT. Translating gives CASRGQGKNTEAFF.

This chain uses TRBV6-1 with TRBJ2-7, with D perhaps matching TRBD2 (6 bases). Germline assignment: CDR1 MNHNS and CDR2 SASEGT. The V end was cut by 1 base, the J end by 2 bases, with 9 bases between. The CDR3 spans 14 residues. CDR3 coding DNA: TGTGCCAGCAGTGAAGATGGCGGGACCTACGAGCAGTACTTC. Its translation: CASSEDGGTYEQYF.

This clone was recorded a few times. The CDR3 reads CASSGGQVSNQPQHF. CDR3 coding DNA: TGTGCCAGTAGTGGCGGACAGGTTAGCAATCAGCCCCAGCATTTT. The V call is TRBV19, the J call TRBJ1-5, with TRBD1 matching over 7 bases. The CDR3 runs to 15 residues. V lost 5 bases and J lost 0; bases outside the gene matches: 4. CDR1 is LNHDA and CDR2 is SQIVND in the germline V gene (reference sequence).

This clone showed up just once. CDR3 sequence: CASSSSRVSGTGELFF. In DNA form, the CDR3 reads TGTGCCAGCAGTTCCTCTCGTGTCAGTGGCACCGGGGAGCTGTTTTTT. The V call is TRBV27, the J call TRBJ2-2; D is undetermined. CDR1 and CDR2 from the germline V gene are MNHEY and SMNVEV (reference sequence). CDR3 length: 16 amino acids. Trimming removed 4 bases at V and 4 bases at J, with 16 bases between.

CDR3 sequence (DNA): TGTGCCAGCAGCTTAGGATCGACAGGGGGAGAGACCCAGTACTTC. Protein sequence: CASSLGSTGGETQYF. This rearrangement joins TRBV7-9 to TRBJ2-5; TRBD1 matches 9 bases. The CDR3 extends over 15 amino acids. Germline V CDR1 and CDR2: SEHNR, FQNEAQ (reference sequence). The V and J ends lost 1 base and 4 bases, in that order; junction bases with no gene match: 4.